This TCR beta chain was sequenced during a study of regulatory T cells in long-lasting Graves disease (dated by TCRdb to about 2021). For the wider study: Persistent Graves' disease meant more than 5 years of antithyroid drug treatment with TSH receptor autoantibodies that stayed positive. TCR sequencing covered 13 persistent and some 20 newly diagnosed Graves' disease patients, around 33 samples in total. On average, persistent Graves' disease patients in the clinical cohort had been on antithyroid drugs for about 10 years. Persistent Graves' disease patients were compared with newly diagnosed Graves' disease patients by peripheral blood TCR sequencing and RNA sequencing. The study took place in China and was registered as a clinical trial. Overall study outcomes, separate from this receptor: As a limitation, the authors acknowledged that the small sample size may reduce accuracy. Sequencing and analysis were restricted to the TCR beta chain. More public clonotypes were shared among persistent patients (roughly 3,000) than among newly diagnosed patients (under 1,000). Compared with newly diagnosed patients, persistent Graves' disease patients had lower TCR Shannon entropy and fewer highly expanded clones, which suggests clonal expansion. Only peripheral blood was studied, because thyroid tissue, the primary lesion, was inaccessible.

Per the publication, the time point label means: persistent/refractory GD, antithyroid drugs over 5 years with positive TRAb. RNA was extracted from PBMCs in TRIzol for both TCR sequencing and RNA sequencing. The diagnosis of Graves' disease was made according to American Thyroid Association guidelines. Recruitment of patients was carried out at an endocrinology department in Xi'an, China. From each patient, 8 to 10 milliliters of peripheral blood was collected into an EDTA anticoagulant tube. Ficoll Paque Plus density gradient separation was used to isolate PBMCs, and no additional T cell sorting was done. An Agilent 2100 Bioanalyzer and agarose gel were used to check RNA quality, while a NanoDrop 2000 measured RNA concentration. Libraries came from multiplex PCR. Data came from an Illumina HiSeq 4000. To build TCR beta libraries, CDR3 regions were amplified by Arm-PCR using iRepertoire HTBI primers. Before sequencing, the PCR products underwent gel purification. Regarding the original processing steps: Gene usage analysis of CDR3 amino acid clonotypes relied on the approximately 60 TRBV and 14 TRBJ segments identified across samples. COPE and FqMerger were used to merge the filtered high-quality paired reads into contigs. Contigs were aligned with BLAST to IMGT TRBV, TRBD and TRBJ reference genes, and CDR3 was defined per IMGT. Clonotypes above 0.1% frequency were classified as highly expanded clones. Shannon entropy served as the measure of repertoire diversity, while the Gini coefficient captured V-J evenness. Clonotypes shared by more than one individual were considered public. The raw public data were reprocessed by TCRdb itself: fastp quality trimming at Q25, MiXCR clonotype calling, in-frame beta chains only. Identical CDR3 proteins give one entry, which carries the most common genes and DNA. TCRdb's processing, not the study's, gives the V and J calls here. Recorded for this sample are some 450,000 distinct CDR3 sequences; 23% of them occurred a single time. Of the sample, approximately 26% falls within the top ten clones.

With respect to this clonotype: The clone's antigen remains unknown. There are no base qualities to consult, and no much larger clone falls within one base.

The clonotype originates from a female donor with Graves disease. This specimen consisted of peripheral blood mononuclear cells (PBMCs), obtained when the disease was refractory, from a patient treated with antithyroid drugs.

This receptor has the CDR3 CASSIDWGRDTEAFF. Here is the DNA: TGTGCCAGTAGTATAGATTGGGGAAGGGACACTGAAGCTTTCTTT. Recombination connected TRBV19 to TRBJ1-1, with no confidently assigned D gene. From a lookup of the germline V gene (reference sequence), CDR1 and CDR2 are LNHDA and SQIVND. Its CDR3 holds 15 amino acids, cysteine through phenylalanine. The read is trimmed to its CDR3 DNA, 45 bases read in frame from base 1. V gives up 0 bases and J gives up 3 bases, and the segment between their germline ends measures 11 bases.